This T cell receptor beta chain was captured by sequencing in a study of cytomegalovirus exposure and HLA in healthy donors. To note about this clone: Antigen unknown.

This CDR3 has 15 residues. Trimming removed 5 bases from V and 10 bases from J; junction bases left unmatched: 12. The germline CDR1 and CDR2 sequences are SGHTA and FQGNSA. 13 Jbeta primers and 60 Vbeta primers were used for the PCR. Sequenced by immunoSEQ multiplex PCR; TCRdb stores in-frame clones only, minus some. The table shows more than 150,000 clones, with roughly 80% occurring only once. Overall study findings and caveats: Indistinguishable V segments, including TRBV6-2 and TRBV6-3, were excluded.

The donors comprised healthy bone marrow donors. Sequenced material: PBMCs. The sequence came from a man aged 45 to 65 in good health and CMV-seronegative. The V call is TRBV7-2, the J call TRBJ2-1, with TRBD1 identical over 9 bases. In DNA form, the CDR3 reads TGTGCCAGCAGCCCTGGGGGACAGGGTGTCAGGGAGCAGTTCTTC. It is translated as CASSPGGQGVREQFF. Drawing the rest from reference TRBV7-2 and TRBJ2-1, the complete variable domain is GAGVSQSPSNKVTEKGKDVELRCDPISGHTALYWYRQSLGQGLEFLIYFQGNSAPDKSGLPSDRFSAERTGGSVSTLTIQRTQQEDSAVYLCASSPGGQGVREQFFGPGTRLTVL.